This T cell receptor beta chain stems from a study of blood T cell repertoires in COVID-19. In the source study's methods: The authors estimated nucleated cell counts from reference gene primer amplification. TCRdb keeps only in-frame clones here, not all; method: immunoSEQ multiplex PCR. V and J calls plus clone size are reproduced from that table; the DNA served to infer D and trimming. The sample carries under 350,000 clones, 85% recorded once. This CDR3 has 14 amino acids. The V and J ends lost 8 bases and 7 bases respectively, with 20 bases between them. In germline, CDR1 is MDHEN, CDR2 SYDVKM. The genes are TRBV28 and TRBJ2-5, with TRBD2 as a possible D gene (7 bases). Sequenced: peripheral blood. The receptor was isolated from a human donor in a cohort sampled during active COVID-19. The CDR3 sequence: CASRGRARGGTQYF. Here the CDR3 DNA reads TGTGCCAGCCGGGGGAGGGCGAGAGGGGGGACCCAGTACTTC. The full variable domain, its missing parts supplied by reference TRBV28 and TRBJ2-5, is DVKVTQSSRYLVKRTGEKVFLECVQDMDHENMFWYRQDPGLGLRLIYFSYDVKMKEKGDIPEGYSVSREKKERFSLILESASTNQTSMYLCASRGRARGGTQYFGPGTRLLVL.